The 32 T cell receptor beta chains below all came from one sample that was sequenced in a study of T cell responses to AZD1222 COVID-19 vaccine. Some clones are missing from TCRdb's copy, which holds only in-frame ones; the method was immunoSEQ multiplex PCR. Altogether 100,000 to 120,000 clones are present, about 87% being singletons, with the ten largest covering over 1.5%. The input for sequencing was peripheral blood, taken on day 0 of AZD1222 vaccination. The receptor set was obtained from an adult in good health.

The chain combines TRBV24-1 with TRBJ2-1; no clear D gene. Germline V gene data show CDR1 as KGHDR and CDR2 as SFDVKD. V lost 2 bases and J 9 bases, leaving 22 bases between the germline ends. The CDR3 runs 17 residues. In DNA, the CDR3 is TGTGCCACCAGTGATTCGAATGATCGGTGGGGATTCGGTGAGCAGTTCTTC. Protein product: CATSDSNDRWGFGEQFF.

The chain couples TRBV3-1 (or the pseudogene TRBV3-2) to TRBJ2-7, with 7 bases that match TRBD1. This CDR3 region has 13 residues. V lost 4 bases to trimming and J lost 4 bases; unmatched junction nucleotides: 4. The germline V gene has CDR1 LGHDT and CDR2 YNNKEL (reference sequence). As DNA, the CDR3 is TGTGCCAGCAGCCTCAGGGACAGTTACGAGCAGTACTTC. Translating it yields CASSLRDSYEQYF.

V and J are TRBV5-1 and TRBJ1-6; D ambiguous. The CDR3 runs 17 residues. The V and J ends lost 0 bases and 1 base respectively, with 11 bases between them. Per the germline V gene, CDR1 is SGHRS and CDR2 is YFSETQ. DNA for the CDR3: TGCGCCAGCAGCTTGGATGGGTTAAGGTCCTATAATTCACCCCTCCACTTT. Encoded protein: CASSLDGLRSYNSPLHF.

The V and J genes are TRBV7-8 and TRBJ2-1, with D possibly TRBD2 on 6 matching bases. This CDR3 comprises 14 residues. From germline, CDR1 is SGHVS and CDR2 FQNEAQ. V gave up 4 bases and J gave up 2 bases, with 9 bases separating them. This CDR3 reads CASSSRLAYNEQFF. The CDR3 DNA reads as TGTGCCAGCAGCTCAAGACTAGCCTACAATGAGCAGTTCTTC.

The chain is built from TRBV24-1 and TRBJ2-1, with 8 bases lining up with TRBD1. The CDR3 length is 16 residues. Per germline, CDR1 KGHDR and CDR2 SFDVKD. Losses at the gene ends were 7 bases for V and 4 bases for J; bases not matched to a gene: 11. The CDR3 DNA is TGTGCCACCAGCGACACAGGGGGAAGGTCTTACAATGAGCAGTTCTTC. Its translation: CATSDTGGRSYNEQFF.

The chain has TRBV7-9 and TRBJ2-1; D gene unclear. This CDR3 region has 16 residues. Germline CDR1 reads SEHNR; CDR2 reads FQNEAQ (reference sequence). The ends were cut back, 7 bases at V and 0 bases at J, with 16 bases in the middle. The CDR3 protein is CASNPGGSSSYNEQFF. The CDR3 region has the DNA TGTGCCAGCAATCCGGGCGGCTCGAGCTCCTACAATGAGCAGTTCTTC.

This chain joins TRBV3-1 (or the pseudogene TRBV3-2) and TRBJ1-1, with 9 bases aligning to TRBD1. Germline CDR1 LGHDT, CDR2 YNNKEL (reference sequence). Trimming removed 6 bases from V and 7 bases from J; junction bases left unmatched: 6. The CDR3 length is 13 residues. The CDR3 DNA reads TGTGCCAGCAGGGGGACAGGGATCGGTGAAGCTTTCTTT. Amino acid sequence: CASRGTGIGEAFF.

The chain is built from TRBV18 and TRBJ2-5; maybe TRBD2 (5 bases). Germline lookup yields CDR1 KGHSH and CDR2 LQKENI. CDR3 length: 14 residues. V was pared by 2 bases and J by 5 bases, with 12 bases between. The CDR3 reads CASSPNGMDETQYF. CDR3 DNA: TGTGCCAGCTCACCAAACGGGATGGACGAGACCCAGTACTTC.

The V and J genes are TRBV3-1 (or the pseudogene TRBV3-2) and TRBJ2-1, with a tentative D call TRBD1 (6 bases). The CDR3 covers 13 residues. Looked up from germline, CDR1 is LGHDT and CDR2 is YNNKEL (reference sequence). The germline V and J ends were trimmed by 1 base and 7 bases, with 8 bases remaining between them. The CDR3 protein is CASSQARGNEQFF. The DNA of the CDR3 is TGTGCCAGCAGCCAAGCCAGGGGTAATGAGCAGTTCTTC.

The chain recombines TRBV24-1 with TRBJ1-2, with D possibly matching TRBD1 (5 bases). This CDR3 contains 16 residues. Trimming took off 7 bases at V and 4 bases at J, with 21 bases between the two ends. Germline V gene sequence: CDR1 KGHDR, CDR2 SFDVKD. The chain's CDR3 is CATRDGGAAGTYGYTF. CDR3 coding DNA: TGTGCCACCAGGGACGGGGGAGCGGCAGGGACCTATGGCTACACCTTC.

The chain carries TRBV2 and TRBJ2-1; D may be TRBD1 (5 bases). Germline V CDR1 and CDR2: SNHLY, FYNNEI. Trimming left V 6 bases short and J 6 bases short, with 12 bases between. This CDR3 spans 13 amino acids. For the CDR3, the DNA is TGTGCCAGCAGCCCAGGGAATGTCAATGAGCAGTTCTTC. Translation: CASSPGNVNEQFF.

The chain is built from TRBV4-1 and TRBJ2-7, with 10 nucleotides matching TRBD1. CDR1 is MGHRA, CDR2 YSYEKL, per germline. This CDR3 has 15 amino acids. Unmatched junction bases numbered 5, after V lost 2 bases and J lost 4 bases. CDR3 loop: CASSQPTGGRYEQYF. CDR3 nucleotides: TGCGCCAGCAGCCAACCGACAGGGGGCCGGTACGAGCAGTACTTC.

The gene calls are TRBV7-2 and TRBJ1-6, with no clear D. The V gene's germline CDR1 is SGHTA and CDR2 FQGNSA. The CDR3 contains 15 residues. Trimming removed 4 bases at V and 7 bases at J, with 14 bases between. CDR3 nucleotide sequence: TGTGCCAGCAGCTACTCAGTGGGGTGGAATTCACCCCTCCACTTT. Residues: CASSYSVGWNSPLHF.

This sequence joins TRBV10-2 and TRBJ2-1, with 9 positions matching TRBD1. The CDR3 is 14 amino acids. V was clipped by 4 bases and J by 7 bases; unmatched bases: 5. Germline CDR1 and CDR2: WSHSY and SAAADI. CDR3 in amino acids: CASSGTGEGNEQFF. CDR3 DNA sequence: TGCGCCAGCAGTGGGACAGGGGAGGGGAATGAGCAGTTCTTC.

V and J are TRBV14 and TRBJ1-2; possible D gene TRBD1, 5 bases. Germline V gene data show CDR1 as SGHDN and CDR2 as FVKESK. The V gene lost 4 bases and the J gene lost 4 bases, with 13 bases spanning the gap. This CDR3 contains 14 residues. This chain's CDR3 is CASSLRDRAYGYTF. The CDR3 nucleotides are TGTGCCAGCAGCCTGAGGGACCGGGCCTATGGCTACACCTTC. Filled out from reference TRBV14 and TRBJ1-2, the complete variable domain reads EAGVTQFPSHSVIEKGQTVTLRCDPISGHDNLYWYRRVMGKEIKFLLHFVKESKQDESGMPNNRFLAERTGGTYSTLKVQPAELEDSGVYFCASSLRDRAYGYTFGSGTRLTVV.

The V and J genes are TRBV5-1 and TRBJ1-1; 7 bases fit TRBD1. After removal of 0 bases from V and 10 bases from J, the junction contained 15 bases not matched to a gene. Germline values: CDR1 SGHRS, CDR2 YFSETQ. The CDR3 consists of 16 residues. CDR3 DNA sequence: TGCGCCAGCAGCTTGGAGCTGGGACAGATAATGGCTCCAGCTTTCTTT. Residues: CASSLELGQIMAPAFF.

The chain recombines TRBV4-1 with TRBJ2-1; TRBD2 matches 12 bases. The germline gives CDR1 MGHRA, CDR2 YSYEKL. The CDR3 totals 15 residues. V dropped 7 bases and J dropped 2; count of bases not matched to a gene: 3. The CDR3 loop reads CASTRTSGTYNEQFF. The CDR3 coding sequence is TGCGCCAGCACCCGGACTAGCGGGACCTACAATGAGCAGTTCTTC.

The chain recombines TRBV28 with TRBJ1-5, with D maybe TRBD1 (5 bases). Germline loops: CDR1 MDHEN, CDR2 SYDVKM. Trimming cost V 4 bases and J 0 bases, with 16 bases left between them. The CDR3 covers 17 residues. The DNA for the CDR3 is TGTGCCAGCAGTTCTTGGGGCAGAGGATTTAGCAATCAGCCCCAGCATTTT. Protein: CASSSWGRGFSNQPQHF. The complete variable domain, with remaining parts taken from reference TRBV28 and TRBJ1-5, reads DVKVTQSSRYLVKRTGEKVFLECVQDMDHENMFWYRQDPGLGLRLIYFSYDVKMKEKGDIPEGYSVSREKKERFSLILESASTNQTSMYLCASSSWGRGFSNQPQHFGDGTRLSIL.

The chain uses TRBV7-9 and TRBJ2-1; 15 positions agree with TRBD2. The germline CDR1 and CDR2 sequences are SEHNR and FQNEAQ (reference sequence). The CDR3 runs to 18 residues. The V and J ends lost 5 bases and 0 bases, in that order; junction bases with no gene match: 5. The CDR3 DNA reads TGTGCCAGCAGCCTATGGACTAGCGGGAGGGCCTCCTACAATGAGCAGTTCTTC. This codes for CASSLWTSGRASYNEQFF.

This clone occurred once. The chain links TRBV7-6 to TRBJ2-2; 10 nucleotides align to TRBD2. Per germline, CDR1 SGHVS and CDR2 FNYEAQ. The CDR3 has 15 amino acids. Trimming at V came to 2 bases and at J to 8 bases, leaving 5 bases not matched to a gene. CDR3 in amino acids: CASSLRLAGVGELFF. The CDR3, as DNA: TGTGCCAGCAGCTTACGCCTAGCGGGAGTTGGGGAGCTGTTTTTT.

The chain carries TRBV12-5 and TRBJ1-5; 7 bases line up with TRBD1. The CDR3 is 17 amino acids. V lost 3 bases to trimming and J lost 7 bases; unmatched junction nucleotides: 15. CDR1 is LGHNT, CDR2 FRNRAP, per germline. The CDR3 sequence: CASGFSRLGQARQPQHF. The CDR3 DNA reads as TGTGCTAGTGGTTTCTCACGCCTCGGACAGGCACGCCAGCCCCAGCATTTT.

On this clone itself: At one boundary the junction diverges from the germline segment, which might be a read error. The rearrangement uses TRBV6-1 and TRBJ1-5; D is undetermined. Germline lookup yields CDR1 MNHNS and CDR2 SASEGT. This CDR3 spans 14 amino acids. The CDR3 region has the DNA TGTGCCAGCATTGAAGGGTATAGCAATCAGCCCCAGCATTTT. It is translated as CASIEGYSNQPQHF.

The CDR3 reads CASSPREGQPEAFF. CDR3 sequence (DNA): TGTGCCAGCTCACCACGAGAGGGCCAACCTGAAGCTTTCTTT. The chain is built from TRBV18 and TRBJ1-1; D remains unclear. Germline CDR1 KGHSH, CDR2 LQKENI. The CDR3 sequence is 14 residues long. Trimming removed 1 base at V and 6 bases at J, with 12 bases between.

The rearrangement joins TRBV4-1 to TRBJ2-7; tentative D call: TRBD1 (6 bases). V lost 2 bases and J lost 0, with 17 bases in between. There are 17 residues in the CDR3. Germline-derived CDR1 and CDR2 are MGHRA and YSYEKL. The CDR3 here is CASSQFLGQISSYEQYF. The CDR3 DNA reads as TGCGCCAGCAGCCAATTTCTAGGACAGATAAGCTCCTACGAGCAGTACTTC.

This clone has a single count. This sequence joins TRBV5-1 and TRBJ1-1; D is ambiguous. This CDR3 comprises 14 residues. Germline V gene data show CDR1 as SGHRS and CDR2 as YFSETQ. V was pared by 1 base and J by 3 bases, with 10 bases between. The CDR3 loop is CASSLSRGDTEAFF. The CDR3 DNA is TGCGCCAGCAGCTTGTCTCGCGGGGACACTGAAGCTTTCTTT.

The gene calls are TRBV30 and TRBJ1-2; unclear D gene. Germline values: CDR1 GTSNPN, CDR2 SVGIG (reference sequence). This CDR3 comprises 11 residues. V was pared by 8 bases and J by 4 bases, with 11 bases between. CDR3 nucleotide sequence: TGTGCCCTCGGGGTCGGCTATGGCTACACCTTC. Its protein product is CALGVGYGYTF. Drawing the rest from reference TRBV30 and TRBJ1-2, the complete variable domain is SQTIHQWPATLVQPVGSPLSLECTVEGTSNPNLYWYRQAAGRGLQLLFYSVGIGQISSEVPQNLSASRPQDRQFILSSKKLLLSDSGFYLCALGVGYGYTFGSGTRLTVV.

The chain couples TRBV5-1 to TRBJ1-6, with no clear D. Germline CDR1 and CDR2: SGHRS and YFSETQ. This CDR3 spans 16 amino acids. V was pared by 4 bases and J by 13 bases, with 24 bases between. CDR3 amino acids: CASSVDSRVYPSPLHF. The DNA for the CDR3 is TGCGCCAGCAGCGTGGACTCGCGTGTCTACCCCTCCCCCCTCCACTTT.

The J gene is TRBJ2-7, the V gene TRBV2; no definite D call. V gave up 7 bases and J gave up 4 bases, with 8 bases separating them. Germline CDR1 is SNHLY and CDR2 is FYNNEI. The CDR3 is made up of 11 amino acids. The CDR3 here is CASIDVYEQYF. The CDR3 bases are TGTGCCAGCATTGACGTGTACGAGCAGTACTTC.

This chain uses TRBV27 with TRBJ1-2; TRBD1 matches 10 bases. V shed 3 bases, J shed 4 bases, and the junction held 8 bases outside the gene matches. The CDR3 sequence is 16 residues long. Per the germline V gene, CDR1 is MNHEY and CDR2 is SMNVEV (reference sequence). This CDR3 is CASSFTGTGVSYGYTF. CDR3 sequence (DNA): TGTGCCAGCAGTTTTACCGGGACAGGGGTTTCCTATGGCTACACCTTC.

This clone has a single count. Here the CDR3 reads CASSQRLVRDTDTQYF. CDR3 in DNA: TGTGCCAGCAGCCAACGACTAGTTAGGGACACAGATACGCAGTATTTT. V and J are TRBV3-1 (or the pseudogene TRBV3-2) and TRBJ2-3; TRBD2 is a possible D gene (6 bases). The V gene lost 2 bases and the J gene lost 2 bases, with 14 bases spanning the gap. In germline, CDR1 is LGHDT, CDR2 YNNKEL (reference sequence). The length of the CDR3 is 16 residues.

This rearrangement joins TRBV7-9 to TRBJ1-1; weak D call: TRBD1 (5 bases). Per germline, CDR1 SEHNR and CDR2 FQNEAQ (reference sequence). Trimming cost V 5 bases and J 6 bases, with 16 bases left between them. The CDR3 spans 14 residues. The chain's CDR3 is CASSTLDSQAEAFF. CDR3 nucleotide sequence: TGTGCCAGCAGCACCTTAGACAGTCAGGCTGAAGCTTTCTTT. The whole variable domain, remainder taken from reference TRBV7-9 and TRBJ1-1, is DTGVSQNPRHKITKRGQNVTFRCDPISEHNRLYWYRQTLGQGPEFLTYFQNEAQLEKSRLLSDRFSAERPKGSFSTLEIQRTEQGDSAMYLCASSTLDSQAEAFFGQGTRLTVV.

This chain links TRBV5-1 with TRBJ1-1; D is undetermined. Trimming shortened V by 3 bases and J by 1 base, and 13 bases separated the two germline ends. The length of the CDR3 is 15 residues. From germline, CDR1 is SGHRS and CDR2 YFSETQ. CDR3 DNA: TGCGCCAGCAGCTGGGGTGGAAGGGCGAACACTGAAGCTTTCTTT. Translating gives CASSWGGRANTEAFF.